This T cell receptor beta chain was retrieved from a study of cytomegalovirus exposure and HLA in healthy donors (dated 2017 in TCRdb). Context from the whole study: An earlier analysis of under 600 of the donors reported approximately 270 Gb of sequence data and 117 million unique TCR beta sequences from approximately 180 million T cells. Every discovery cohort repertoire had been produced on one sequencing platform. A later genetic analysis used genome-wide SNP genotypes for about 55% of the 666 donors, treating that subset as a discovery cohort. To study patterns of TCR occurrence, a later analysis re-analyzed previously published TCR beta repertoires from several hundred donors and added high-resolution HLA genotyping. To predict cytomegalovirus infection status, the study brought together high-throughput TCR immunosequencing, statistical association of individual TCRs with disease status, and machine learning. Donor age, sex, ethnicity and CMV serostatus were compiled alongside the repertoire data. The study aimed to test whether signatures of past pathogen exposure could be identified by cataloging public T cell receptors. The study profiled the T cell repertoires of 550 to 700 subjects by immunosequencing and related them to cytomegalovirus serostatus. An earlier analysis of approximately 500 of the donors applied high-throughput TCR beta sequencing to assess whether each TCR beta V gene segment acted as functional or pseudogenic. Roughly 300 gigabases of sequencing data and 70 million to 100 million unique TCR sequences made up an early release that covered 640 HLA-typed donors. Because of strong linkage in the cohort, roughly five DR-DQ haplotypes were treated as single units for association and clustering. Typing coverage differed by locus: A, B, C, DRB1 and DQB1 were typed in about 620-630 donors, DQA1 in 522, DPA1 in 606, and DPB1 in 400 to 490. The later analysis used no new phenotypic data to find candidate immune exposures, relying instead on TCR beta sequences and their occurrence across donors. On average, around 240,000 unique TCR beta nucleotide sequences were sequenced per donor among a few hundred genotyped donors of the cohort, with about 17% of those sequences being non-productive. Among the roughly 390 genotyped donors, around 81% belonged to the genetic ancestry cluster associated with self-reported Caucasian donors. Besides the first cohort of roughly 660 subjects, a separate validation cohort made up of over a hundred different subjects was used. HLA typing included class I and class II loci at four-digit resolution.

Libraries came from the immunoSEQ multiplex PCR assay. For the multiplex PCR, a mixture combining 60 forward primers for TCR Vbeta segments and 13 reverse primers for TCR Jbeta segments was used. A multiplex PCR assay on genomic DNA amplified the CDR3 region of rearranged TCR beta genes. On the Illumina HiSeq System, the amplified TCR beta libraries were sequenced as 87-base-pair reads. On the authors' methods: In a later analysis, 80 million or so unique TCR beta chains were counted across the roughly 670 repertoires, and around 10 million of these chains were shared by at least two donors. To remove PCR and sequencing errors, raw reads were error-corrected and collapsed into unique sequences using a nearest-neighbor algorithm that merged closely related sequences. CDR3 sequences were aligned to IMGT reference sequences to assign V, D and J gene segments. Each retained sequence needed at least a six-nucleotide match to both a V gene segment and a J gene segment. Rearrangements were classified as productive when the CDR3 lacked stop codons and remained in frame with V and J, and all other rearrangements were classified as non-productive. Following IMGT convention, CDR3 was defined as the stretch from the second conserved V-encoded cysteine to the conserved J-encoded phenylalanine. The earlier analysis of 587 of the donors excluded sequences that lacked an unambiguous match to a single V gene segment. An earlier analysis of almost 600 of the donors classified V segments as functional when productive rearrangements were above 56.7% and as segregating when the standard deviation between donors was above 5%. A statistical classification framework was built to diagnose cytomegalovirus status from the catalog of TCR beta chain sequences. V and J gene assignment, in a later analysis, came from comparing TCR nucleotide sequences with IMGT/GENE-DB human TR gene sequences. In a later analysis, CDR3 sequences and most-parsimonious VDJ recombination scenarios were assigned using the TCRdist pipeline. In a later analysis, every TCR beta chain was defined by the combination of its CDR3 amino acid sequence and its V-gene family, and reads without a unique V-gene family were dropped. To address suspected cross-contamination and a sequencing artifact, a later analysis removed over 500 highly shared, low-generation-probability nucleotide sequences. In a later analysis, a clonal expansion index for each public chain was calculated from normalized within-repertoire ranks of inferred template counts. In a later analysis, generation probabilities were computed with a VDJ recombination model fitted to out-of-frame rearrangements, and the resulting probabilities were checked against IGoR. In a later analysis, hypergeometric tests were used to score TCR-TCR, TCR-HLA and TCR-CMV co-occurrence, with a repertoire-size bias correction applied to TCR pairs. False discovery rates were estimated in a later analysis by permuting HLA or CMV assignments 20 times. A later analysis grouped co-occurring TCRs with DBSCAN, adding TCRdist sequence similarity when clustering within HLA-allele-positive subsets. Co-occurrence clustering excluded repertoires with fewer than 30,000 or more than 120,000 public chains, plus five with anomalous nucleotide sharing. TCRdb took this table from immuneACCESS and kept in-frame rearrangements with V and J called. Such tables lack part of the clones; where checked against another copy, unresolved V genes explain under half of the gap, and the rest is unexplained. V and J calls and clone size follow that table, whereas D and trimming were derived from the DNA. The sample yields 150,000 or so clones; over 80% were counted once. In total, the top ten clones hold about 3.8% of the sample.

In regard to this clone: Its specific antigen is unknown. No clone much larger than this one lies a single base away; base qualities are absent.

Paper-wide results and their limitations: A cluster of highly shared sequence variants was judged likely to represent a technical artifact of the sequencing pipeline. When HLA alleles, especially DR and DQ, strongly co-occurred, attributing TCR associations to individual alleles was difficult. Sequencing depth was assumed to be roughly uniform across donors in the presence/absence analyses, though that assumption may not hold. In a later analysis, HLA-associated TCR beta chains showed more clonal expansion and lower generation probabilities than non-associated chains that were equally common. In a later analysis, TCR association rates were found to vary across HLA loci, with the most associated TCRs seen for DRB1 alleles and the fewest for HLA-C alleles. Across donors, most TCR sequences were observed very rarely, whereas some public TCRs were present in many individuals. Correlated functional status among segregating V segments might reflect linkage disequilibrium, but an unknown experimental factor could not be ruled out. In an earlier analysis of around 600 of the donors, most TCR beta V segments appeared in productive rearrangements about 87% or about 30% of the time, broadly matching IMGT annotations. Compared with the approximately 600-donor mean, donors in an Asian-associated ancestry cluster had fewer N-insertions in productive TCRs, according to a later genetic analysis. An association between a missense DCLRE1C variant and V-gene and J-gene trimming of TCR beta chains was found in a later genetic analysis and replicated in an independent cohort. A further reported finding was that TCR beta sequences accurately predicted the HLA-A and HLA-B alleles for most subjects in the first cohort. A few of the identified cytomegalovirus-associated TCR beta chains were confirmed in vitro to be specific for cytomegalovirus antigens. The study gave a list of under 200 TCR beta chains associated with cytomegalovirus. A later analysis associated about 17,000 TCR beta sequences with specific HLA alleles at a false discovery rate of 0.05. In a later analysis, several top co-occurrence clusters were reported to appear linked to parvovirus B19, influenza, CMV and Epstein-Barr virus. In a later analysis, most CMV-associated TCR beta chains were found to appear HLA-restricted, with HLA associations seemingly driven largely by CMV exposure. Only TCR beta chains were sequenced in this cohort, and the absence of alpha or paired-chain data limited detectable features. The authors suggested that the approach could potentially be generalized to other disease states and immunological phenotypes. The classifier was reported to diagnose cytomegalovirus status with high specificity and sensitivity in both the original cohort and the validation cohort. Immune exposure information for the cohort was limited to CMV serostatus. Seventeen rarely observed V segments, including chromosome 9 orphons, were excluded from the earlier analysis of approximately 600 of the donors because counts were too low. HLA typing was unavailable for some donors at each locus, so association tests used only the typed subset.

In total, approximately 690 healthy bone marrow donors made up the cohort. All cohort members were sampled while nominally healthy, although unrecorded immune exposures were likely present. The donor was CMV seropositive and was included in the group of approximately 310 seropositive cohort members. Each donor provided a peripheral blood sample, and peripheral blood mononuclear cells were used for TCR beta sequencing. The Qiagen DNeasy Blood Extraction Kit was used to extract genomic DNA from the blood cell samples. The sequence was collected from a man aged 45-65 years in good health and CMV-seropositive. What was sequenced was PBMCs.

The CDR3 here reads CAWSVGGGGGYTF. The sequenced DNA: TGTGCCTGGAGTGTAGGCGGAGGTGGTGGCTACACCTTC. Recombination linked TRBV30 to TRBJ1-2, with an unclear D gene assignment. V is cut by 0 bases and J by 7 bases, and the space between the germline ends is 12 bases. From the cysteine up to the phenylalanine, the CDR3 has a length of 13 residues. Only the CDR3 region is kept as DNA, spanning 39 bases read in frame from base 1. CDR1 is given as GTSNPN and CDR2 as SVGIG, both from the germline V gene (reference sequence).